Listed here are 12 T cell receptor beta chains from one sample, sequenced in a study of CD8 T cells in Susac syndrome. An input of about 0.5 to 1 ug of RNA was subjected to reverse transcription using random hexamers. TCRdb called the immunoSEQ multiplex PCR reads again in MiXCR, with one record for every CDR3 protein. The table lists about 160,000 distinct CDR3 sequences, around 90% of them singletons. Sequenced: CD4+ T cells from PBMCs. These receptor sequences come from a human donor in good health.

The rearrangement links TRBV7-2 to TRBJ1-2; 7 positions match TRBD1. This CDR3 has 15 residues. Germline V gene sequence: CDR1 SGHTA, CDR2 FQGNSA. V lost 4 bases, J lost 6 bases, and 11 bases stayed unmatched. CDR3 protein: CASSSRDSLRNGYTF. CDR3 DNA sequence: TGTGCCAGCAGCTCCAGGGACAGCCTCCGGAATGGCTACACCTTC.

The CDR3 region has the DNA TGCGCCAGCCGAGTAGCGGGAGGGGTCTACAATGAGCAGTTCTTC. It specifies CASRVAGGVYNEQFF. The chain is built from TRBV5-1 and TRBJ2-1; 11 bases fit TRBD2. The CDR3 covers 15 residues. The germline V gene has CDR1 SGHRS and CDR2 YFSETQ. Trimming removed 7 bases from V and 3 bases from J; junction bases left unmatched: 6. The entire variable domain, with the rest obtained from reference TRBV5-1 and TRBJ2-1, is as follows: KAGVTQTPRYLIKTRGQQVTLSCSPISGHRSVSWYQQTPGQGLQFLFEYFSETQRNKGNFPGRFSGRQFSNSRSEMNVSTLELGDSALYLCASRVAGGVYNEQFFGPGTRLTVL.

CDR3 sequence (DNA): TGTGCCTGGAGTAGCAGTGGTCTCAGAGATACGCAGTATTTT. It yields the protein CAWSSSGLRDTQYF. The chain uses TRBV30 and TRBJ2-3; no reliable D call. This CDR3 is built from 14 residues. V lost 2 bases and J 5 bases, leaving 14 bases between the germline ends. CDR1 is GTSNPN, CDR2 SVGIG, per germline (reference sequence).

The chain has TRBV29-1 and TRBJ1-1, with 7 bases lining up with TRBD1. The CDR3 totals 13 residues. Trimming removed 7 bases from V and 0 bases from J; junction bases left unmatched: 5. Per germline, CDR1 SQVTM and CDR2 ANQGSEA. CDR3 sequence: CSGRTGLNTEAFF. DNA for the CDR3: TGCAGCGGAAGGACAGGCCTGAACACTGAAGCTTTCTTT. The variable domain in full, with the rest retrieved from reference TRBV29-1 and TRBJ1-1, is SAVISQKPSRDICQRGTSLTIQCQVDSQVTMMFWYRQQPGQSLTLIATANQGSEATYESGFVIDKFPISRPNLTFSTLTVSNMSPEDSSIYLCSGRTGLNTEAFFGQGTRLTVV.

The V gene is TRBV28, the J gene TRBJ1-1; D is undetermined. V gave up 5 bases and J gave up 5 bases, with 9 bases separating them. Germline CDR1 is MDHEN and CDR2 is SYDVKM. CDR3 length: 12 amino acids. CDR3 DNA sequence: TGTGCCAGCAGTGCCCGGGATACTGAAGCTTTCTTT. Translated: CASSARDTEAFF.

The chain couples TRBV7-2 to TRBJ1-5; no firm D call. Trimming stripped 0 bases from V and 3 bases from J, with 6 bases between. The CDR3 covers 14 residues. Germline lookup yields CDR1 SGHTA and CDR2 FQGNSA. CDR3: CASSLAATNQPQHF. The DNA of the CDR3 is TGTGCCAGCAGCTTAGCAGCCACCAATCAGCCCCAGCATTTT.

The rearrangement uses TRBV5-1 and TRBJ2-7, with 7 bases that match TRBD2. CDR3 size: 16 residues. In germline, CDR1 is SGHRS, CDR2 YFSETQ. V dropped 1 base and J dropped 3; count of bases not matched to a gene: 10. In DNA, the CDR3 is TGCGCCAGCAGCTTGCACAGTCGAACGGGAGGCTACGAGCAGTACTTC. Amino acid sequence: CASSLHSRTGGYEQYF.

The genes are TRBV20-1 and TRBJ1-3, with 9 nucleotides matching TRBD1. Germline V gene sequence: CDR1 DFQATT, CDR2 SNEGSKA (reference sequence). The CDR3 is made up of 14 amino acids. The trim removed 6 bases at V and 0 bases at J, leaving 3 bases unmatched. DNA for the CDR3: TGCAGTGCCCCGACAGGGGGCTCTGGAAACACCATATATTTT. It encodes CSAPTGGSGNTIYF.

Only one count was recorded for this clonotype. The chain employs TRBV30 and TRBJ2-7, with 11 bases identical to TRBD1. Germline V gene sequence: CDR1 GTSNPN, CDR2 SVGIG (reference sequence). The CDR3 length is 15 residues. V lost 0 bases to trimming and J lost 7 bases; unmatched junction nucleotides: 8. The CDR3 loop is CAWSVWDRGKGEQYF. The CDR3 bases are TGTGCCTGGAGTGTATGGGACAGGGGGAAGGGGGAGCAGTACTTC.

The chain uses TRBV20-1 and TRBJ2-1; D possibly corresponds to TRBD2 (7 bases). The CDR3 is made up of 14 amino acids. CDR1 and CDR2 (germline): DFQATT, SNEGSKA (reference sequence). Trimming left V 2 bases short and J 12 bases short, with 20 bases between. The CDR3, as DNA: TGCAGTGCTAGATGGGGCGGGGGCTACGATGGGCAGTTCTTC. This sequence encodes CSARWGGGYDGQFF.

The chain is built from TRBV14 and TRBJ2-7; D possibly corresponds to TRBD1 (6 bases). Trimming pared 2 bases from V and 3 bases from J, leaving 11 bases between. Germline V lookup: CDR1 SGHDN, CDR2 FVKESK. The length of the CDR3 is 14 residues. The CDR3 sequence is CASSQTGHYYEQYF. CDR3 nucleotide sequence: TGTGCCAGCAGCCAAACGGGACACTACTACGAGCAGTACTTC.

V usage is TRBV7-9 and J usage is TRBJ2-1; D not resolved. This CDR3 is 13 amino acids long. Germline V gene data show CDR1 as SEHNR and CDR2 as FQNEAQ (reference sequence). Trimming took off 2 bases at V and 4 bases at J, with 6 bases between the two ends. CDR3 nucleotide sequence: TGTGCCAGCAGCTTATCCAGATACAATGAGCAGTTCTTC. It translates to CASSLSRYNEQFF.